This TCR beta chain was profiled in a study of early T cells in non-severe SARS-CoV-2 infection. This clonotype was observed many times. The ends lost 7 bases at V and 7 bases at J; junction bases unmatched: 5. Germline CDR1 SGHAT, CDR2 FQNNGV. This CDR3 comprises 14 residues. TCRdb re-called the 5' RACE reads through MiXCR, storing one row per CDR3 protein. The sample includes about 24,000 distinct CDR3 sequences, 4.3% seen only once; the top ten take more than 15%. The V gene is TRBV11-2, the J gene TRBJ2-1; the match to TRBD2 covers 12 bases. The sequencing sample was made of whole blood. The source of this sequence is an adult who was a healthcare worker with PCR-confirmed SARS-CoV-2 infection or an uninfected control (not recorded which). The CDR3 DNA is TGTGCCAGCAACGGACTAGCGGGGCTTAATGAGCAGTTCTTC. Protein sequence: CASNGLAGLNEQFF.